Listed below are T cell receptor beta chains from one sample, sequenced in a study of shared clonotypes between healthy human individuals. Measured with immunoSEQ multiplex PCR; TCRdb has only the in-frame clones, and not every one. The sample holds about 2.1 million clones, roughly 93% seen once. Sequences were obtained from naive CD8+ T cells from PBMCs. Receptors were obtained from a man younger than 30 in good health. Some clones in this sample may be carry-over from other donors' samples. Both conserved end residues are part of each CDR3. A D gene is named only where the DNA matches it firmly. A clone size is listed for some rows: how often the clone was seen (once, few, many), or a class if it is expanded.

J | D | V | size | CDR3 | DNA
TRBJ2-1 | . | TRBV28 | . | CASSPGYNEQFF | TGTGCCAGCAGCCCCGGTTACAATGAGCAGTTCTTC
TRBJ2-2 | TRBD2 | TRBV7-9 | . | CASSNTGGRASGELFF | TGTGCCAGCAGCAATACGGGCGGGAGGGCCTCCGGGGAGCTGTTTTTT
TRBJ2-1 | TRBD2 | TRBV19 | . | CASSILAGGPHLYEQFF | TGTGCCAGTAGTATACTAGCGGGAGGGCCCCATTTATATGAGCAGTTCTTC
TRBJ2-7 | . | TRBV27 | . | CASSLSMATGNYEQYF | TGTGCCAGCTCCCTATCTATGGCAACGGGGAACTACGAGCAGTACTTC
TRBJ1-5 | . | TRBV5-1 | . | CASSLEGHTSQPQHF | TGCGCCAGCAGCTTGGAGGGACATACTTCTCAGCCCCAGCATTTT
TRBJ1-1 | . | TRBV29-1 | few | CSVPFRGVTEAFF | TGCAGCGTTCCCTTCCGCGGGGTCACTGAAGCTTTCTTT
TRBJ2-7 | TRBD2 | TRBV29-1 | . | CSVTGLAGFYEQYF | TGCAGCGTTACGGGACTAGCGGGATTCTACGAGCAGTACTTC
TRBJ2-3 | TRBD2 | TRBV6-5 | once | CASSPGLADTDTQYF | TGTGCCAGCAGTCCAGGACTAGCGGACACAGATACGCAGTATTTT
TRBJ2-3 | . | TRBV7-9 | . | CASSLGYRVGNTQYF | TGTGCCAGCAGCTTAGGATACAGGGTAGGAAATACGCAGTATTTT
TRBJ2-3 | . | TRBV4-1 | . | CASSQRTSLSTDTQYF | TGCGCCAGCAGCCAACGGACTTCACTAAGCACAGATACGCAGTATTTT
TRBJ2-3 | TRBD2 | TRBV6-1 | . | CASSERLAGVTDTQYF | TGTGCCAGCAGTGAACGACTAGCGGGAGTTACAGATACGCAGTATTTT
TRBJ2-5 | TRBD2 | TRBV19 | . | CASSIGVTTGGLETQYF | TGTGCCAGTAGTATTGGGGTCACGACGGGGGGACTGGAGACCCAGTACTTC
TRBJ2-7 | TRBD2 | TRBV4-1 | once | CASSLGLAGAYEQYF | TGCGCCAGCAGCCTGGGACTAGCGGGAGCCTACGAGCAGTACTTC
TRBJ1-4 | . | TRBV7-8 | . | CASRLTPSNEKLFF | TGTGCCAGCCGACTGACGCCGTCTAATGAAAAACTGTTTTTT
TRBJ2-1 | TRBD1 | TRBV9 | . | CASSARDRSYNEQFF | TGTGCCAGCAGCGCACGGGACAGATCCTACAATGAGCAGTTCTTC
TRBJ2-1 | TRBD2 | TRBV5-1 | . | CASSLRSGLASYNEQFF | TGCGCCAGCAGCCTCCGATCGGGACTAGCGAGCTACAATGAGCAGTTCTTC
TRBJ2-4 | . | TRBV7-2 | . | CASSTARGDIQYF | TGTGCCAGCAGCACCGCGAGGGGGGACATTCAGTACTTC
TRBJ2-7 | . | TRBV6-1 | . | CASSEATDRSYEQYF | TGTGCCAGCAGTGAAGCTACAGACAGATCCTACGAGCAGTACTTC
TRBJ2-5 | . | TRBV30 | . | CAWLGSYQETQYF | TGTGCCTGGTTAGGGTCGTACCAAGAGACCCAGTACTTC
TRBJ1-1 | . | TRBV11-1 | . | CASSLWGGTEAFF | TGTGCCAGCAGCTTATGGGGGGGCACTGAAGCTTTCTTT
TRBJ2-7 | . | TRBV30 | . | CAWGAGTGDFKYF | .
TRBJ2-7 | TRBD2 | TRBV9 | . | CASSGEPGRSGDEQYF | TGTGCCAGCAGCGGGGAACCGGGACGTAGCGGGGACGAGCAGTACTTC
TRBJ1-4 | . | TRBV28 | . | CASSFRANEKLFF | TGTGCCAGCAGTTTTCGAGCGAATGAAAAACTGTTTTTT
TRBJ2-7 | TRBD1 | TRBV28 | . | CASSPPGTGTYEQYF | TGTGCCAGCAGTCCCCCCGGGACAGGGACATACGAGCAGTACTTC
TRBJ2-3 | . | TRBV29-1 | . | CSGGKSGLSTDTQYF | TGCAGCGGGGGAAAGTCGGGACTCAGCACAGATACGCAGTATTTT
TRBJ2-1 | . | TRBV7-3 | . | CASSLKWPYNEQFF | TGTGCCAGCAGCTTAAAGTGGCCATACAATGAGCAGTTCTTC
TRBJ2-2 | . | TRBV15 | . | CATSREPGELFF | TGTGCCACCAGCAGAGAACCCGGGGAGCTGTTTTTT
TRBJ1-4 | . | TRBV21-1 | . | CASTVFRDTHPGKLFF | TGTGCCAGCACCGTGTTCCGGGACACGCATCCGGGAAAACTGTTTTTT
TRBJ2-1 | TRBD2 | TRBV7-9 | . | CASSISGSAYNEQFF | TGTGCCAGCAGCATAAGCGGGAGCGCCTACAATGAGCAGTTCTTC
TRBJ1-1 | . | TRBV4-3 | . | CASSQEGGNTEAFF | TGCGCCAGCAGCCAAGAAGGAGGGAACACTGAAGCTTTCTTT
TRBJ1-5 | . | TRBV6-1 | once | CASSERVGDPRPQHF | TGTGCCAGCAGTGAACGAGTTGGGGACCCCAGGCCCCAGCATTTT
TRBJ2-1 | TRBD2 | TRBV4-3 | . | CASSLVVAGADEQFF | TGCGCCAGCAGCCTAGTGGTGGCGGGAGCGGATGAGCAGTTCTTC
TRBJ2-1 | . | TRBV27 | . | CASSLVAGTYNEQFF | TGTGCCAGCAGTTTGGTCGCAGGGACCTACAATGAGCAGTTCTTC
TRBJ2-3 | . | TRBV2 | . | CASSERGRRGTDTQYF | TGTGCCAGCAGTGAGCGTGGCAGGCGAGGCACAGATACGCAGTATTTT
TRBJ2-5 | TRBD2 | TRBV28 | . | CASSFPTGGPDETQYF | TGTGCCAGCAGTTTTCCTACGGGAGGGCCAGACGAGACCCAGTACTTC
TRBJ1-5 | . | TRBV9 | . | CASSSGGQPQHF | TGTGCCAGCAGCAGTGGGGGCCAGCCCCAGCATTTT
TRBJ1-1 | . | TRBV11-2 | . | CASSLAGIGTEAFF | TGTGCCAGCAGCTTAGCCGGGATAGGAACTGAAGCTTTCTTT
TRBJ1-2 | . | TRBV28 | . | CASSLVLRGGDGYTF | TGTGCCAGCAGTTTAGTTTTAAGGGGCGGGGACGGCTACACCTTC
TRBJ2-7 | TRBD1 | TRBV9 | . | CASSSRDSYEQYF | TGTGCCAGCAGCAGCCGGGACAGCTACGAGCAGTACTTC
TRBJ2-7 | . | TRBV27 | . | CASSPSTGALSIEQYF | TGTGCCAGCAGCCCTTCAACGGGGGCCCTCTCAATCGAGCAGTACTTC
TRBJ2-7 | . | TRBV19 | . | CASSISASSYEQYF | TGTGCCAGTAGTATTTCGGCCTCCTCCTACGAGCAGTACTTC
TRBJ2-2 | TRBD1 | TRBV4-1 | . | CASSLRSAGTGSTGELFF | TGCGCCAGCAGCCTTAGGTCAGCCGGGACAGGTTCAACCGGGGAGCTGTTTTTT
TRBJ2-3 | . | TRBV7-3 | few | CASSLIGSTDTQYF | TGTGCCAGCAGCTTAATTGGGAGCACAGATACGCAGTATTTT
TRBJ2-1 | . | TRBV4-3 | . | CASSQDLTAYNEQFF | TGCGCCAGCAGCCAAGATTTAACCGCCTACAATGAGCAGTTCTTC
TRBJ2-7 | TRBD1 | TRBV19 | . | CATKPGTGTSYEQYF | TGTGCCACCAAACCGGGGACAGGGACTTCCTACGAGCAGTACTTC
TRBJ2-2 | . | TRBV28 | . | CASSFRTQVNTGELFF | TGTGCCAGCAGTTTCCGGACACAGGTGAACACCGGGGAGCTGTTTTTT
TRBJ2-5 | TRBD2 | TRBV27 | . | CATRGGETQYF | TGTGCCACACGGGGGGGGGAGACCCAGTACTTC